The 23 T cell receptor beta chains below were found in one sample sequenced in a study of blood T cell repertoires in COVID-19. TCRdb's copy holds only in-frame clones and misses some; the assay was immunoSEQ multiplex PCR. In the table there are more than 70,000 clones, 75% to 90% of which are singletons. The sequencing sample was made of peripheral blood. These receptors were taken from a woman aged 80 or older with acute or convalescent COVID-19.

A word on this clone: The same CDR3 also results from other DNA sequences found in this sample. The chain links TRBV18 to TRBJ1-2, with 8 bases that match TRBD1. CDR3 length: 14 residues. The V gene end was trimmed by 3 bases and the J gene end by 4 bases; junction bases not matched to a gene: 4. Germline loops: CDR1 KGHSH, CDR2 LQKENI. As DNA, the CDR3 is TGTGCCAGCTCACCCGGACAGGGTAGCTATGGCTACACCTTC. Translating gives CASSPGQGSYGYTF.

The chain recombines TRBV5-1 with TRBJ2-7; 11 bases are a match to TRBD1. The CDR3 extends over 14 amino acids. The germline V gene encodes CDR1 SGHRS and CDR2 YFSETQ. V shed 7 bases and J 5 bases; nucleotides not matched to a gene: 8. The CDR3 region has the DNA TGCGCCAGCGGGAGGGACAGGGGGAGGAACGAGCAGTACTTC. Translated: CASGRDRGRNEQYF.

The chain recombines TRBV21-1 with TRBJ1-1. TRBV21-1 is a recognized pseudogene. The CDR3 totals 16 residues. The CDR3 DNA reads as TGTGCCAGCAGCAAAGCAGGACAACGGGAGGGCACTGAAGCTTTCTTT. Encoded protein: CASSKAGQREGTEAFF.

The V call is TRBV2, the J call TRBJ1-1, with D perhaps TRBD1 (5 bases). Germline assignment: CDR1 SNHLY and CDR2 FYNNEI. The CDR3 runs 15 residues. The V end lost 6 bases, the J end lost 1 base, and 15 bases lay between the germline ends. CDR3 sequence (DNA): TGTGCCAGCAGCCCCAGGGCCTCGAGGAACACTGAAGCTTTCTTT. It translates to CASSPRASRNTEAFF.

V usage is TRBV15 and J usage is TRBJ1-6; 8 positions match TRBD1. The CDR3 spans 17 residues. The junction had 12 bases not matched to a gene; V was cut back by 4 bases and J by 7 bases. Looked up from germline, CDR1 is LNHNV and CDR2 is YYDKDF (reference sequence). In DNA, the CDR3 is TGTGCCACCAGCACTACCTCACGGACAGGGTTGAATTCACCCCTCCACTTT. Residues: CATSTTSRTGLNSPLHF.

The chain uses TRBV2 and TRBJ2-3; D is undetermined. From germline, CDR1 is SNHLY and CDR2 FYNNEI. V dropped 3 bases and J dropped 0 bases, with 7 bases sitting between them. This CDR3 spans 14 amino acids. Here the CDR3 DNA reads TGTGCCAGCAGTGACCAGCGAAGCACAGATACGCAGTATTTT. This sequence encodes CASSDQRSTDTQYF.

This chain links TRBV11-2 with TRBJ2-7; 12 positions agree with TRBD2. The germline V gene encodes CDR1 SGHAT and CDR2 FQNNGV. This CDR3 comprises 15 residues. V trimming: 2 bases; J trimming: 1 base; junction bases outside the gene matches: 0. In DNA, the CDR3 is TGTGCCAGCAGCTTAACTAGCGGGGGGTCCTACGAGCAGTACTTC. Its protein product is CASSLTSGGSYEQYF. The full variable domain, its missing parts supplied by reference TRBV11-2 and TRBJ2-7, is EAGVAQSPRYKIIEKRQSVAFWCNPISGHATLYWYQQILGQGPKLLIQFQNNGVVDDSQLPKDRFSAERLKGVDSTLKIQPAKLEDSAVYLCASSLTSGGSYEQYFGPGTRLTVT.

The J gene is TRBJ2-2, the V gene TRBV11-2, with 12 positions matching TRBD2. The CDR3 totals 16 residues. The junction had 8 bases not matched to a gene; V was cut back by 5 bases and J by 7 bases. Germline loops: CDR1 SGHAT, CDR2 FQNNGV. CDR3: CASSPRASGGGGELFF. The CDR3 DNA reads as TGTGCCAGCAGCCCGCGGGCTAGCGGGGGGGGCGGGGAGCTGTTTTTT.

The rearrangement links TRBV18 to TRBJ1-2; D unresolved. CDR3 size: 13 residues. The germline V and J ends were trimmed by 4 bases and 8 bases, with 14 bases remaining between them. Germline lookup yields CDR1 KGHSH and CDR2 LQKENI. CDR3 sequence reads: CASSLRAGEGYTF. CDR3 bases: TGTGCCAGCTCACTGAGGGCCGGGGAGGGCTACACCTTC.

DNA of the CDR3: TGTGCCAGCAGGAGACAGGGGTCGTACGAGCAGTACTTC. Amino acids: CASRRQGSYEQYF. The J gene is TRBJ2-7, the V gene TRBV27, with TRBD1 matching over 8 bases. The CDR3 extends over 13 amino acids. With V trimmed by 6 bases and J by 4 bases, 5 bases remained unmatched. The germline gives CDR1 MNHEY, CDR2 SMNVEV (reference sequence).

The chain employs TRBV18 and TRBJ2-7; 8 bases line up with TRBD2. The J segment lost 3 bases and the V segment lost 6 bases, leaving 4 bases of the junction unmatched. From germline, CDR1 is KGHSH and CDR2 LQKENI. This CDR3 has 13 amino acids. This CDR3 is CASSLTSGYEQYF. Here the CDR3 DNA reads TGTGCCAGCTCTCTCACTAGCGGCTACGAGCAGTACTTC.

The chain carries TRBV3-1 (or the pseudogene TRBV3-2) and TRBJ1-2; 10 nucleotides line up with TRBD1. Germline loops: CDR1 LGHDT, CDR2 YNNKEL (reference sequence). The length of the CDR3 is 14 residues. V lost 5 bases, J lost 8 bases, and 8 bases stayed unmatched. CDR3 loop: CASSAWGTGDGYTF. As DNA, the CDR3 is TGTGCCAGCAGCGCTTGGGGGACAGGGGACGGCTACACCTTC.

The rearrangement links TRBV5-1 to TRBJ1-1, with TRBD1 identical over 8 bases. The CDR3 is 16 residues long. With V trimmed by 4 bases and J by 0 bases, 8 bases remained unmatched. Germline V CDR1 and CDR2: SGHRS, YFSETQ. In DNA form, the CDR3 reads TGCGCCAGCAGCAAGGGACAGGCCCTAATGAACACTGAAGCTTTCTTT. Translation gives CASSKGQALMNTEAFF.

This clone was counted between two and nine times. The rearrangement joins TRBV3-1 (or the pseudogene TRBV3-2) to TRBJ1-3; D unclear. V gave up 4 bases and J gave up 0 bases, with 10 bases separating them. The germline CDR1 and CDR2 sequences are LGHDT and YNNKEL (reference sequence). The CDR3 runs 15 residues. CDR3 nucleotides: TGTGCCAGCAGCCCACGCAGTAACTCTGGAAACACCATATATTTT. The encoded protein is CASSPRSNSGNTIYF.

The chain employs TRBV19 and TRBJ2-7, with TRBD2 as a possible D gene (5 bases). Germline values: CDR1 LNHDA, CDR2 SQIVND (reference sequence). Trimming took off 6 bases at V and 1 base at J, with 13 bases between the two ends. The CDR3 runs 14 residues. CDR3 bases: TGTGCCAGTAGGACAACATCGGGATCCTACGAGCAGTACTTC. It specifies CASRTTSGSYEQYF.

With respect to this clone: One junction end disagrees with the germline gene, perhaps due to a read error. This rearrangement joins TRBV7-7 to TRBJ1-1; 8 bases are a match to TRBD1. Germline CDR1 and CDR2: SSHAT and FNYEAQ (reference sequence). The CDR3 covers 17 residues. CDR3 nucleotide sequence: TGTGCTAGCAGCTCATTACCGGGACAGGCTTTGGACACTGAAGCTTTCTTT. This encodes CASSSLPGQALDTEAFF.

The rearrangement joins TRBV6-5 to TRBJ2-2; 11 bases align to TRBD2. V shed 7 bases, J shed 8 bases, and the junction held 9 bases outside the gene matches. CDR1 and CDR2 (germline): MNHEY, SVGAGI. The CDR3 spans 15 residues. The CDR3 sequence is CASTSQLAGVGELFF. The DNA of the CDR3 is TGTGCCAGCACCTCACAACTAGCGGGGGTTGGGGAGCTGTTTTTT.

The chain combines TRBV24-1 with TRBJ2-1; 10 nucleotides match TRBD1. The CDR3 is made up of 16 amino acids. With 4 bases clipped from V and 8 bases from J, the junction kept 10 bases outside the gene matches. Germline-derived CDR1 and CDR2 are KGHDR and SFDVKD. This CDR3 reads CATSDPPGQGGDEQFF. The CDR3 nucleotides are TGTGCCACCAGTGACCCTCCCGGACAGGGGGGGGATGAGCAGTTCTTC.

The chain joins TRBV2 to TRBJ1-3; D not certain. V was cut by 7 bases and J by 4 bases, with 14 bases left in between. The CDR3 runs 14 residues. Germline lookup yields CDR1 SNHLY and CDR2 FYNNEI. The CDR3 DNA follows: TGTGCCAGCACCCTTCTCGGGGTAGGAAACACCATATATTTT. Translating gives CASTLLGVGNTIYF.

The gene calls are TRBV6-6 and TRBJ1-2; 10 nucleotides agree with TRBD1. The CDR3 contains 16 residues. The V and J ends lost 1 base and 6 bases, in that order; junction bases with no gene match: 8. CDR1 and CDR2 from the germline V gene are MNHNY and SVGAGI (reference sequence). The CDR3 bases are TGTGCCAGCAGTTACTATCCCCCGACAGGGGGCAATGGCTACACCTTC. Amino acid sequence: CASSYYPPTGGNGYTF.

The chain combines TRBV7-9 with TRBJ1-1, with D possibly TRBD1 on 6 matching bases. Germline V gives CDR1 SEHNR, CDR2 FQNEAQ (reference sequence). CDR3 size: 13 residues. V lost 3 bases and J 3 bases, leaving 8 bases between the germline ends. In DNA form, the CDR3 reads TGTGCCAGCAGCTTGTGGACAGACACTGAAGCTTTCTTT. It codes for CASSLWTDTEAFF.

There are a few counts of this clone. Different DNA sequences within this sample yield the same CDR3. The genes are TRBV6-6 and TRBJ1-1, with D unresolved. This CDR3 is 14 amino acids long. Germline V gene lookup returns CDR1 MNHNY and CDR2 SVGAGI (reference sequence). The V end was cut by 4 bases, the J end by 0 bases, with 9 bases between. The CDR3 region is CASSSAAMNTEAFF. The CDR3 bases are TGTGCCAGCAGTTCCGCGGCCATGAACACTGAAGCTTTCTTT.

This clone was counted between two and nine times. The CDR3 sequence is CASSLGGGYSNQPQHF. Written as DNA, the CDR3 is TGTGCCAGCAGCTTGGGAGGAGGGTATAGCAATCAGCCCCAGCATTTT. The chain has TRBV5-6 and TRBJ1-5; D remains ambiguous. There are 16 residues in the CDR3. V lost 0 bases, J lost 0 bases, and 10 bases lay in between. Germline V gene sequence: CDR1 SGHDT, CDR2 YYEEEE.